Each of the 18 T cell receptor beta chains below was sequenced from the same sample in a study of shared clonotypes between healthy human individuals. The assay was immunoSEQ multiplex PCR, and TCRdb's table has in-frame clones only and misses some. The data hold 300,000 to 400,000 clones, with about nine tenths observed a single time. Sequenced material: memory CD8+ T cells sorted from blood. Specified subset: CD45RO+ cells pooled with CCR7-negative TemRA cells. The receptors were sampled from a man between 18 and 29 years old in good health.

This sequence joins TRBV14 and TRBJ2-7; 8 bases align to TRBD1. V trimming: 4 bases; J trimming: 3 bases; junction bases outside the gene matches: 8. CDR1 and CDR2 from the germline V gene are SGHDN and FVKESK. The CDR3 has 15 residues. CDR3: CASSPLGQEFYEQYF. In nucleotides, the CDR3 is TGTGCCAGCAGCCCCCTGGGACAGGAGTTCTACGAGCAGTACTTC. The full variable domain, its missing parts supplied by reference TRBV14 and TRBJ2-7, is EAGVTQFPSHSVIEKGQTVTLRCDPISGHDNLYWYRRVMGKEIKFLLHFVKESKQDESGMPNNRFLAERTGGTYSTLKVQPAELEDSGVYFCASSPLGQEFYEQYFGPGTRLTVT.

The rearrangement links TRBV6-6 to TRBJ1-2; no reliable D call. Trimming removed 6 bases from V and 4 bases from J, with 18 bases in between. Germline V gene data show CDR1 as MNHNY and CDR2 as SVGAGI (reference sequence). The CDR3 runs 15 residues. The CDR3 loop is CASRTPLDRIYGYTF. The CDR3, as DNA: TGTGCCAGCAGAACCCCTCTTGACCGGATCTATGGCTACACCTTC.

This clone has only one observation. The chain couples TRBV7-9 to TRBJ1-6; TRBD1 is a possible D gene (6 bases). Trimming removed 5 bases from V and 2 bases from J, with 10 bases in between. Per germline, CDR1 SEHNR and CDR2 FQNEAQ (reference sequence). This CDR3 has 15 amino acids. The CDR3 DNA reads as TGTGCCAGCAGCCCCGGACAGACCTATAATTCACCCCTCCACTTT. Protein product: CASSPGQTYNSPLHF.

This chain links TRBV28 with TRBJ1-1, with TRBD1 matching over 8 bases. Germline V CDR1 and CDR2: MDHEN, SYDVKM. The V segment lost 3 bases and the J segment 2 bases; nucleotides outside the gene matches: 8. The CDR3 length is 16 residues. CDR3 sequence: CASSFNLRGRNTEAFF. The DNA for the CDR3 is TGTGCCAGCAGTTTCAACCTCAGGGGGCGCAACACTGAAGCTTTCTTT.

The V and J genes are TRBV11-2 and TRBJ1-5; maybe TRBD1 (5 bases). There are 14 residues in the CDR3. Trimming removed 1 base at V and 7 bases at J, with 11 bases between. Germline CDR1 reads SGHAT; CDR2 reads FQNNGV. The CDR3 loop is CASSLAGGYQPQHF. As DNA, the CDR3 is TGTGCCAGCAGCTTAGCCGGGGGATACCAGCCCCAGCATTTT.

The rearrangement uses TRBV9 and TRBJ1-5, with a possible D match to TRBD1 (6 bases). The CDR3 runs to 15 residues. V lost 3 bases and J lost 8, with 18 bases in between. Germline lookup yields CDR1 SGDLS and CDR2 YYNGEE. This CDR3 reads CASSANSDRQEPQHF. The CDR3, as DNA: TGTGCCAGCAGCGCGAATTCCGACAGGCAGGAGCCCCAGCATTTT.

This clone was counted a few times. The rearrangement joins TRBV19 to TRBJ2-3; maybe TRBD1 (5 bases). Trimming stripped 6 bases from V and 3 bases from J, with 10 bases between. CDR1 LNHDA and CDR2 SQIVND come from the germline V gene (reference sequence). This CDR3 is built from 13 residues. The CDR3 reads CASRYTGTDTQYF. The CDR3 DNA reads as TGTGCCAGTAGGTATACAGGTACAGATACGCAGTATTTT.

The gene calls are TRBV7-6 and TRBJ1-4, with D possibly matching TRBD1 (5 bases). The CDR3 has 16 amino acids. Germline lookup yields CDR1 SGHVS and CDR2 FNYEAQ. Trimming left V 1 base short and J 7 bases short, with 16 bases between. CDR3 DNA sequence: TGTGCCAGCAGCTTAGGGTCGGCGGGACCCGGTGAAAAACTGTTTTTT. Its translation: CASSLGSAGPGEKLFF.

V usage is TRBV28 and J usage is TRBJ1-6; weak D call: TRBD1 (5 bases). The CDR3 runs 17 residues. Germline V gives CDR1 MDHEN, CDR2 SYDVKM. Trimming shortened V by 3 bases and J by 0 bases, and 12 bases separated the two germline ends. The CDR3 reads CASSFRAASSYNSPLHF. In DNA form, the CDR3 reads TGTGCCAGCAGTTTCAGGGCCGCGAGCTCCTATAATTCACCCCTCCACTTT.

The V gene is TRBV28, the J gene TRBJ1-2, with D perhaps TRBD1 (5 bases). The germline V gene encodes CDR1 MDHEN and CDR2 SYDVKM. The CDR3 extends over 14 amino acids. Deletions cut 3 bases from V and 3 bases from J, with 11 bases between. The CDR3 sequence: CASSFVGDDYGYTF. CDR3 nucleotide sequence: TGTGCCAGCAGTTTCGTAGGGGACGACTATGGCTACACCTTC.

V and J are TRBV9 and TRBJ1-6, with 10 positions matching TRBD1. V shed 3 bases, J shed 0 bases, and the junction held 6 bases outside the gene matches. This CDR3 has 18 amino acids. CDR1 is SGDLS and CDR2 is YYNGEE in the germline V gene. In DNA, the CDR3 is TGTGCCAGCAGCGGAGGACAGGGGGTGAGCTCCTATAATTCACCCCTCCACTTT. Protein: CASSGGQGVSSYNSPLHF.

The rearrangement joins TRBV28 to TRBJ1-2, with 7 bases lining up with TRBD1. CDR3 length: 17 amino acids. CDR1 MDHEN and CDR2 SYDVKM come from the germline V gene. The V gene end was trimmed by 3 bases and the J gene end by 6 bases; junction bases not matched to a gene: 16. The CDR3 nucleotides are TGTGCCAGCAGTTTCTTAATGTTGCAGACAGGGTGGAATGGCTACACCTTC. Protein: CASSFLMLQTGWNGYTF.

The V call is TRBV5-4, the J call TRBJ2-5; D call uncertain. The CDR3 is 13 amino acids. CDR1 is SGHNT and CDR2 is YYREEE in the germline V gene (reference sequence). V was trimmed by 2 bases and J by 5 bases, leaving 10 bases between them. CDR3 nucleotide sequence: TGTGCCAGCAGCTTCGAGGTTTTGGAGACCCAGTACTTC. Its translation: CASSFEVLETQYF. Full variable domain (rest looked up from reference TRBV5-4 and TRBJ2-5): ETGVTQSPTHLIKTRGQQVTLRCSSQSGHNTVSWYQQALGQGPQFIFQYYREEENGRGNFPPRFSGLQFPNYSSELNVNALELDDSALYLCASSFEVLETQYFGPGTRLLVL.

About this clone itself: The junction departs from germline at one end; a sequencing error may be responsible. The V call is TRBV9, the J call TRBJ2-7; D ambiguous. The CDR3 contains 11 residues. Germline CDR1 is SGDLS and CDR2 is YYNGEE. Here the CDR3 reads CPSNGRDEQYF. For the CDR3, the DNA is TGTCCCAGCAACGGACGGGACGAGCAGTACTTC. The variable domain in full, completed from reference TRBV9 and TRBJ2-7, reads DSGVTQTPKHLITATGQRVTLRCSPRSGDLSVYWYQQSLDQGLQFLIQYYNGEERAKGNILERFSAQQFPDLHSELNLSSLELGDSALYFCPSNGRDEQYFGPGTRLTVT.

V is TRBV28 and J is TRBJ1-1, with unresolved D. The CDR3 is 16 residues long. Germline V gives CDR1 MDHEN, CDR2 SYDVKM. With 5 bases removed from V and 1 base from J, the gap between germline ends came to 17 bases. The CDR3 region has the DNA TGTGCCAGCAGTCCTAGGGTTCCTTACGGGAACACTGAAGCTTTCTTT. Its protein product is CASSPRVPYGNTEAFF.

This clone was observed a few times. The chain is built from TRBV19 and TRBJ1-1, with TRBD1 matching over 7 bases. The CDR3 has 11 residues. The V and J ends lost 4 bases and 8 bases, in that order; junction bases with no gene match: 1. From germline, CDR1 is LNHDA and CDR2 SQIVND (reference sequence). CDR3 loop: CASSRGQEAFF. The CDR3 DNA reads TGTGCCAGTAGTAGGGGACAGGAAGCTTTCTTT. Based on the CDR3 plus reference TRBV19 and TRBJ1-1, the full variable domain is DGGITQSPKYLFRKEGQNVTLSCEQNLNHDAMYWYRQDPGQGLRLIYYSQIVNDFQKGDIAEGYSVSREKKESFPLTVTSAQKNPTAFYLCASSRGQEAFFGQGTRLTVV.

This clone appeared once. CDR3 in DNA: TGTGCCAGCAGTTGGGACGTGAACACCGGGGAGCTGTTTTTT. Its protein is CASSWDVNTGELFF. This sequence joins TRBV6-5 and TRBJ2-2; D tentatively reads TRBD1 or TRBD2 (5 bases each). CDR1 MNHEY and CDR2 SVGAGI come from the germline V gene. The germline V and J ends were trimmed by 4 bases and 1 base, with 7 bases remaining between them. The length of the CDR3 is 14 residues.

This chain joins TRBV6-5 and TRBJ2-3; D may be TRBD1 (5 bases). In germline, CDR1 is MNHEY, CDR2 SVGAGI. The CDR3 sequence is 14 residues long. The V end lost 6 bases, the J end lost 2 bases, and 12 bases lay between the germline ends. The CDR3 spells CASSREGDTDTQYF. The CDR3 nucleotides are TGTGCCAGCAGCCGAGAAGGGGACACAGATACGCAGTATTTT.